Listed below are T cell receptor beta chains from one sample, sequenced in a study of regulatory T cells in long-lasting Graves disease. TCRdb re-analysed the multiplex PCR reads in MiXCR, keeping a single row per CDR3 protein. The profile shows roughly 440,000 distinct CDR3 sequences, 15% to 20% of them singletons. These data were likewise used in another study, on T cells in Graves' hyperthyroidism and ophthalmopathy.

The input for sequencing was peripheral blood mononuclear cells (PBMCs), taken at new diagnosis, from a patient treated with antithyroid drugs. All receptors derive from a woman under 30 with Graves disease. Each CDR3 is given with its conserved first and last residue. Each record gives: D gene, J gene, V gene, clone size, CDR3 DNA, CDR3 protein. The D gene is left open where the match is weak. Only part of the rows carry a size: once, few, many, or a class if the clone is expanded.

d_call: TRBD2; j_call: TRBJ2-2; v_call: TRBV20-1; clone_size: .; cdr3_nt: TGCAGTGCTATCCTATCAGCGGGGAGTCCCGGGGAGCTGTTTTTT; cdr3_aa: CSAILSAGSPGELFF
d_call: .; j_call: TRBJ1-2; v_call: TRBV19; clone_size: .; cdr3_nt: TGTGCCACCACCGCCGGGGCAGGCTTCTATGGCTACACCTTC; cdr3_aa: CATTAGAGFYGYTF
d_call: .; j_call: TRBJ2-3; v_call: TRBV28; clone_size: many; cdr3_nt: TGTGCCAGCAGTGGACAGAGCACAGATACGCAGTATTTT; cdr3_aa: CASSGQSTDTQYF
d_call: .; j_call: TRBJ2-2; v_call: TRBV11-2; clone_size: many; cdr3_nt: TGTGCCAGCAGAGTGACGGTGAACACCGGGGAGCTGTTTTTT; cdr3_aa: CASRVTVNTGELFF
d_call: TRBD2; j_call: TRBJ2-1; v_call: TRBV12-3/TRBV12-4; clone_size: many; cdr3_nt: TGTGCCAGCAGTACTAGCGGATCCTACAATGAGCAGTTCTTC; cdr3_aa: CASSTSGSYNEQFF
d_call: .; j_call: TRBJ2-7; v_call: TRBV19; clone_size: .; cdr3_nt: TGTGCCAGTAGTACCAGGCCGGTGCAGGAGCCCTTCTACGAGCAGTACTTC; cdr3_aa: CASSTRPVQEPFYEQYF
d_call: .; j_call: TRBJ2-6; v_call: TRBV5-5; clone_size: .; cdr3_nt: TGTGCCAGCAACCTTCTTTCTGGGGCCAACGTCCTGACTTTC; cdr3_aa: CASNLLSGANVLTF
d_call: .; j_call: TRBJ2-5; v_call: TRBV10-3; clone_size: .; cdr3_nt: TGTGCCATCGGCTTGGGGGCCGGGACCCAGTACTTC; cdr3_aa: CAIGLGAGTQYF
d_call: TRBD2; j_call: TRBJ2-1; v_call: TRBV18; clone_size: many; cdr3_nt: TGTGCCAGCTCACTCTACTTTGGAGCGGGACTTACCTACAATGAGCAGTTCTTC; cdr3_aa: CASSLYFGAGLTYNEQFF
d_call: .; j_call: TRBJ2-7; v_call: TRBV20-1; clone_size: many; cdr3_nt: TGCAGTGCTAGACCGGACTGGAGGGTCGCCGAGCAGTACTTC; cdr3_aa: CSARPDWRVAEQYF
d_call: .; j_call: TRBJ1-6; v_call: TRBV15; clone_size: few; cdr3_nt: TGTGCCACCAGCAATGACTTCGGGCCCCTCCACTTT; cdr3_aa: CATSNDFGPLHF
d_call: TRBD2; j_call: TRBJ2-7; v_call: TRBV7-9; clone_size: .; cdr3_nt: TGTGCCAGCAGCCGGGGACTAGACTACGAGCAGTACTTC; cdr3_aa: CASSRGLDYEQYF
d_call: TRBD1; j_call: TRBJ1-6; v_call: TRBV6-1; clone_size: .; cdr3_nt: TGTGCCAGCAGTGATCCCGGACAGGGGAAACATCCACCCCTCCACTTT; cdr3_aa: CASSDPGQGKHPPLHF
d_call: .; j_call: TRBJ2-7; v_call: TRBV7-8; clone_size: .; cdr3_nt: TGTGCCAACAGCTCCAACTCCTACGAGCAGTACTTC; cdr3_aa: CANSSNSYEQYF
d_call: .; j_call: TRBJ2-7; v_call: TRBV7-9; clone_size: .; cdr3_nt: TGTGCCAGCAGCTTAGAAGTGCAAGTCGAGCAGTACTTC; cdr3_aa: CASSLEVQVEQYF
d_call: .; j_call: TRBJ1-2; v_call: TRBV27; clone_size: .; cdr3_nt: TGTGCCAGCAGTGAAAGAGACAGTCTTCGGGGCCACACCTTC; cdr3_aa: CASSERDSLRGHTF
d_call: .; j_call: TRBJ1-4; v_call: TRBV18; clone_size: many; cdr3_nt: TGTGCCAGCTCACGCGAGGGAGGTGAAAAACTGTTTTTT; cdr3_aa: CASSREGGEKLFF
d_call: .; j_call: TRBJ2-3; v_call: TRBV28; clone_size: many; cdr3_nt: TGTGCCAGCAGACTAGCTAGCACAGATACGCAGTATTTT; cdr3_aa: CASRLASTDTQYF
d_call: TRBD1; j_call: TRBJ1-1; v_call: TRBV27; clone_size: .; cdr3_nt: TGTGCCAGCAGCCCAGGGACAGGGGCTTTGAACACTGAAGCTTTCTTT; cdr3_aa: CASSPGTGALNTEAFF
d_call: .; j_call: TRBJ2-3; v_call: TRBV6-2/TRBV6-3; clone_size: many; cdr3_nt: TGTGCCAGCAGTCCACGGGACACAAGGCTTGGGCAGTATTTT; cdr3_aa: CASSPRDTRLGQYF
d_call: TRBD1; j_call: TRBJ2-7; v_call: TRBV28; clone_size: many; cdr3_nt: TGTGCCAGCACGACAGGGTATGACGAGCAGTACTTC; cdr3_aa: CASTTGYDEQYF
d_call: .; j_call: TRBJ1-4; v_call: TRBV4-1; clone_size: .; cdr3_nt: TGCGCCAGCAGCGGGCCGGGACTGATCAATGAAAAACTGTTTTTT; cdr3_aa: CASSGPGLINEKLFF
d_call: .; j_call: TRBJ2-1; v_call: TRBV2; clone_size: many; cdr3_nt: TGTGCCAGCAGTGAAGGGGGGCGGAGGACCTACAATGAGCAGTTCTTC; cdr3_aa: CASSEGGRRTYNEQFF
d_call: TRBD1; j_call: TRBJ1-2; v_call: TRBV20-1; clone_size: many; cdr3_nt: TGCAGTGGAAAAGGACAGGGGCAATCCTCCTATGGCTACACCTTC; cdr3_aa: CSGKGQGQSSYGYTF
d_call: TRBD2; j_call: TRBJ2-7; v_call: TRBV20-1; clone_size: many; cdr3_nt: TGCAGTGCGGGAACTAGCGGGAACTACGAGCAGTACTTC; cdr3_aa: CSAGTSGNYEQYF
d_call: TRBD1; j_call: TRBJ2-1; v_call: TRBV6-2/TRBV6-3; clone_size: few; cdr3_nt: TGTGCCAGCTCGCTCGCCGACAGGGCCAATGAGCAGTTCTTC; cdr3_aa: CASSLADRANEQFF
d_call: TRBD1; j_call: TRBJ2-5; v_call: TRBV28; clone_size: few; cdr3_nt: TGTGCCAGCAGTTTATACCGAGAACAGGGGGCGCCCCAAGAGACCCAGTACTTC; cdr3_aa: CASSLYREQGAPQETQYF
d_call: .; j_call: TRBJ2-1; v_call: TRBV6-1; clone_size: many; cdr3_nt: TGTGCCAGCAACTTGATCGGGGGCGGCTACAATGAGCAGTTCTTC; cdr3_aa: CASNLIGGGYNEQFF
d_call: .; j_call: TRBJ2-7; v_call: TRBV6-1; clone_size: .; cdr3_nt: TGTGCCAGCAACGGCAACACCTACGAGCAGTACTTC; cdr3_aa: CASNGNTYEQYF
d_call: TRBD2; j_call: TRBJ2-3; v_call: TRBV14; clone_size: .; cdr3_nt: TGTGCCAGCACCCCGGGACTAGCCAGCATCACAGATACGCAGTATTTT; cdr3_aa: CASTPGLASITDTQYF
d_call: TRBD2; j_call: TRBJ2-2; v_call: TRBV20-1; clone_size: few; cdr3_nt: TGCAGTGCTAGAAAGCCGGGGACTAGCGGCACCGGGGAGCTGTTTTTT; cdr3_aa: CSARKPGTSGTGELFF
d_call: TRBD1; j_call: TRBJ2-1; v_call: TRBV2; clone_size: many; cdr3_nt: TGTGCCAGCAGCAAAAACAGGGGATGGGACAATGAGCAGTTCTTC; cdr3_aa: CASSKNRGWDNEQFF
d_call: .; j_call: TRBJ2-4; v_call: TRBV6-1; clone_size: .; cdr3_nt: TGTGCCAGCAGCGAAATCGTAGCCAAAAACATTCAGTACTTC; cdr3_aa: CASSEIVAKNIQYF
d_call: TRBD2; j_call: TRBJ2-1; v_call: TRBV7-2; clone_size: many; cdr3_nt: TGTGCCAGCAGCTGGAGAAGCGGGAGAAATAATGAGCAGTTCTTC; cdr3_aa: CASSWRSGRNNEQFF
d_call: .; j_call: TRBJ2-1; v_call: TRBV11-2; clone_size: .; cdr3_nt: TGTGCCAGCAGCTTAGGGGGCTCCTACGATGAGCAGTTCTTC; cdr3_aa: CASSLGGSYDEQFF
d_call: .; j_call: TRBJ1-1; v_call: TRBV3-1; clone_size: many; cdr3_nt: TGTGCCAGCAGCCAAGGTGCCAGAGCTTATGAAGCTTTCTTT; cdr3_aa: CASSQGARAYEAFF
d_call: TRBD1; j_call: TRBJ1-3; v_call: TRBV28; clone_size: .; cdr3_nt: TGTGCCAGCGCCGAGGGAACAGGGGGTTTTGGAAACACCATATATTTT; cdr3_aa: CASAEGTGGFGNTIYF
d_call: .; j_call: TRBJ2-1; v_call: TRBV28; clone_size: .; cdr3_nt: TGTGCCAGCAGTTTAGTGGGATTAGGTGAGCAGTTCTTC; cdr3_aa: CASSLVGLGEQFF
d_call: .; j_call: TRBJ1-4; v_call: TRBV6-1; clone_size: .; cdr3_nt: TGTGCCAGCAATAGGCAGGGTCTTGAAAAACTGTTTTTT; cdr3_aa: CASNRQGLEKLFF
d_call: .; j_call: TRBJ2-7; v_call: TRBV5-5; clone_size: many; cdr3_nt: TGTGCCAGCAGCTTGATACCAGGTCAGTCCTACGAGCAGTACTTC; cdr3_aa: CASSLIPGQSYEQYF
d_call: TRBD1; j_call: TRBJ2-3; v_call: TRBV19; clone_size: .; cdr3_nt: TGTGCCAGTAGTATAGACCGGGACAGGCCAACAGATACGCAGTATTTT; cdr3_aa: CASSIDRDRPTDTQYF
d_call: TRBD1; j_call: TRBJ1-5; v_call: TRBV5-1; clone_size: many; cdr3_nt: TGCGCCAGCAGCTTGGACAGGGGTCAGCCCCAGCATTTT; cdr3_aa: CASSLDRGQPQHF
d_call: TRBD2; j_call: TRBJ2-1; v_call: TRBV2; clone_size: many; cdr3_nt: TGTGCCAGCGGTTTTGCGGGAGGGCCAGGGGTGGGGGATGAGCAGTTCTTC; cdr3_aa: CASGFAGGPGVGDEQFF
d_call: TRBD2; j_call: TRBJ2-3; v_call: TRBV24-1; clone_size: few; cdr3_nt: TGTGCCACCAGTGATTTAACTAGCGGGAGTACAGATACGCAGTATTTT; cdr3_aa: CATSDLTSGSTDTQYF
d_call: .; j_call: TRBJ1-4; v_call: TRBV12-3/TRBV12-4; clone_size: many; cdr3_nt: TGTGCCAGCAGTTTAGTCGGACTTAATGAAAAACTGTTTTTT; cdr3_aa: CASSLVGLNEKLFF
d_call: TRBD2; j_call: TRBJ2-3; v_call: TRBV7-9; clone_size: .; cdr3_nt: TGTGCCAGCAGCCATAGCGGGAGCCCCACAGATACGCAGTATTTT; cdr3_aa: CASSHSGSPTDTQYF
d_call: TRBD1; j_call: TRBJ2-5; v_call: TRBV11-2; clone_size: many; cdr3_nt: TGTGCCAGCAGCTTAGATGGGACAGGCCAAGAGACCCAGTACTTC; cdr3_aa: CASSLDGTGQETQYF
d_call: .; j_call: TRBJ2-1; v_call: TRBV3-1; clone_size: .; cdr3_nt: TGTGCCAGCAGCCATGCCCGAGGCCGGGCGTCGGACGTATACAATGAGCAGTTCTTC; cdr3_aa: CASSHARGRASDVYNEQFF
d_call: .; j_call: TRBJ2-5; v_call: TRBV20-1; clone_size: many; cdr3_nt: TGCAGTGCTAGAGACCCCTCCGACAGGCCCCAAGAGACCCAGTACTTC; cdr3_aa: CSARDPSDRPQETQYF
d_call: .; j_call: TRBJ2-7; v_call: TRBV7-9; clone_size: many; cdr3_nt: TGTGCCAGCAGCTTGAGGGGCCACGAGCAGTACTTC; cdr3_aa: CASSLRGHEQYF
d_call: .; j_call: TRBJ2-3; v_call: TRBV11-2; clone_size: many; cdr3_nt: TGTGCCAGCATCGGTTTGGCGGGGGCTACAGATACGCAGTATTTT; cdr3_aa: CASIGLAGATDTQYF
d_call: .; j_call: TRBJ2-7; v_call: TRBV7-2; clone_size: .; cdr3_nt: TGCGCCAGCAGCCACACCCAACCAGATCCGGGGGAGCAGTACTTC; cdr3_aa: CASSHTQPDPGEQYF